Each of the 10 T cell receptor beta chains below was sequenced from the same sample in a study of shared clonotypes between healthy human individuals. Assay used: immunoSEQ multiplex PCR; TCRdb lists only in-frame clones, some missing. Found here are around 1.6 million clones, 95% to 99% of them singletons; the top ten hold 0.4% to 0.45%. Specimen: naive CD4+ T cells sorted from blood. As for subset: CD45RA+ positively selected. Every receptor here comes from a man between 25 and 39 years old in good health.

The CDR3 region has the DNA TGTGCCAGCAGCCCGGAGCCGGGACAGCGCACCTATGGCTACACCTTC. It translates to CASSPEPGQRTYGYTF. The rearrangement uses TRBV14 and TRBJ1-2; 7 bases agree with TRBD1. Germline CDR1 is SGHDN and CDR2 is FVKESK. Trimming took 4 bases from V and 4 from J; bases not matched to a gene: 12. The CDR3 contains 16 residues.

V and J are TRBV4-1 and TRBJ2-7; TRBD2 matches 9 bases. The ends lost 3 bases at V and 4 bases at J; junction bases unmatched: 10. This CDR3 spans 16 amino acids. Germline CDR1 reads MGHRA; CDR2 reads YSYEKL. CDR3 amino acids: CASSHRVAGEGYEQYF. In nucleotides, the CDR3 is TGCGCCAGCAGCCACCGAGTAGCGGGAGAAGGGTACGAGCAGTACTTC.

This chain joins TRBV5-5 and TRBJ2-3, with D hard to call. Looked up from germline, CDR1 is SGHKS and CDR2 is YYEKEE (reference sequence). The CDR3 contains 15 residues. Trimming cost V 1 base and J 0 bases, with 9 bases left between them. CDR3 in DNA: TGTGCCAGCAGCTTGAGGCAGTTAAGCACAGATACGCAGTATTTT. Protein product: CASSLRQLSTDTQYF.

Regarding this clone: The same CDR3 arises from other DNA sequences in this sample as well. The rearrangement links TRBV2 to TRBJ2-1; perhaps D is TRBD1 or TRBD2 (5 bases each). Germline CDR1 SNHLY, CDR2 FYNNEI. The CDR3 consists of 11 residues. Trimming took off 8 bases at V and 9 bases at J, with 11 bases between the two ends. DNA of the CDR3: TGTGCCAGCTCGGGTGGGGGTGAGCAGTTCTTC. Residues: CASSGGGEQFF.

The chain has TRBV20-1 and TRBJ2-1; D not resolved. CDR3 length equals 11 residues. V was pared by 2 bases and J by 8 bases, with 7 bases between. Germline lookup yields CDR1 DFQATT and CDR2 SNEGSKA (reference sequence). The chain's CDR3 is CSARIPHEQFF. The CDR3 DNA is TGCAGTGCTAGAATTCCCCATGAGCAGTTCTTC.

The chain combines TRBV7-9 with TRBJ2-1; no definite D call. V shed 5 bases and J shed 4 bases, with 3 bases lying between them. This CDR3 has 11 amino acids. The germline V gene encodes CDR1 SEHNR and CDR2 FQNEAQ (reference sequence). DNA for the CDR3: TGTGCCAGCAGCCCGTACAATGAGCAGTTCTTC. Translating gives CASSPYNEQFF.

The rearrangement uses TRBV28 and TRBJ1-3; TRBD1 is a possible D gene (5 bases). Trimming left V 1 base short and J 4 bases short, with 17 bases between. This CDR3 region has 17 residues. Germline-derived CDR1 and CDR2 are MDHEN and SYDVKM. As DNA, the CDR3 is TGTGCCAGCAGTTTATACCCAGGGTTTGGTGGCGGAAACACCATATATTTT. Its translation: CASSLYPGFGGGNTIYF.

This chain uses TRBV5-4 with TRBJ2-1, with TRBD1 identical over 8 bases. The CDR3 loop spans 16 amino acids. The V gene's germline CDR1 is SGHNT and CDR2 YYREEE (reference sequence). The ends lost 4 bases at V and 8 bases at J; junction bases unmatched: 14. CDR3 sequence: CASSPENRGWGHEQFF. As DNA, the CDR3 is TGTGCCAGCAGCCCCGAGAACAGGGGGTGGGGACATGAGCAGTTCTTC. Drawing the rest from reference TRBV5-4 and TRBJ2-1, the complete variable domain is ETGVTQSPTHLIKTRGQQVTLRCSSQSGHNTVSWYQQALGQGPQFIFQYYREEENGRGNFPPRFSGLQFPNYSSELNVNALELDDSALYLCASSPENRGWGHEQFFGPGTRLTVL.

CDR3 region: CASSGTGLEYGYTF. The CDR3 DNA reads TGCGCCAGCAGCGGGACAGGGTTAGAATATGGCTACACCTTC. V is TRBV5-1 and J is TRBJ1-2; 9 nucleotides line up with TRBD1. CDR1 SGHRS and CDR2 YFSETQ come from the germline V gene. The V segment lost 4 bases and the J segment 5 bases; nucleotides outside the gene matches: 6. This CDR3 is 14 amino acids long. Combining the CDR3 with reference TRBV5-1 and TRBJ1-2 gives the whole variable domain KAGVTQTPRYLIKTRGQQVTLSCSPISGHRSVSWYQQTPGQGLQFLFEYFSETQRNKGNFPGRFSGRQFSNSRSEMNVSTLELGDSALYLCASSGTGLEYGYTFGSGTRLTVV.

The chain employs TRBV7-9 and TRBJ1-5, with D perhaps TRBD1 (6 bases). Trimming pared 4 bases from V and 6 bases from J, leaving 16 bases between. The CDR3 is 15 residues long. CDR1 and CDR2 (germline): SEHNR, FQNEAQ (reference sequence). As DNA, the CDR3 is TGTGCCAGCAGCTCCAGCGGGGGCTCGCGTCAGCCCCAGCATTTT. Translating it yields CASSSSGGSRQPQHF. The entire variable domain, with the rest obtained from reference TRBV7-9 and TRBJ1-5, is as follows: DTGVSQNPRHKITKRGQNVTFRCDPISEHNRLYWYRQTLGQGPEFLTYFQNEAQLEKSRLLSDRFSAERPKGSFSTLEIQRTEQGDSAMYLCASSSSGGSRQPQHFGDGTRLSIL.